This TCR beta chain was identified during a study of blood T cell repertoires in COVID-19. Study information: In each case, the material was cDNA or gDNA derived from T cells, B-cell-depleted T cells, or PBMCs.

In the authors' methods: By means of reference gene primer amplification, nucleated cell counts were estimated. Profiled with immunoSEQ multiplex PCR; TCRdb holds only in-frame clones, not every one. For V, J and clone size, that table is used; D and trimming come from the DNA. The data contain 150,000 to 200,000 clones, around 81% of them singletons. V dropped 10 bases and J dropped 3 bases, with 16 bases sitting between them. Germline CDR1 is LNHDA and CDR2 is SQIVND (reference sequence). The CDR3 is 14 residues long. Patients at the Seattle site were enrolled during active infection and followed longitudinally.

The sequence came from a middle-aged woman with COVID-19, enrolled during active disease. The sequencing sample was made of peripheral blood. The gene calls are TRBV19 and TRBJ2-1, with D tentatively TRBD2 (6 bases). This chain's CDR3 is CATGLEGYYNEQFF. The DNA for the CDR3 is TGTGCCACTGGGCTGGAGGGATACTACAATGAGCAGTTCTTC.